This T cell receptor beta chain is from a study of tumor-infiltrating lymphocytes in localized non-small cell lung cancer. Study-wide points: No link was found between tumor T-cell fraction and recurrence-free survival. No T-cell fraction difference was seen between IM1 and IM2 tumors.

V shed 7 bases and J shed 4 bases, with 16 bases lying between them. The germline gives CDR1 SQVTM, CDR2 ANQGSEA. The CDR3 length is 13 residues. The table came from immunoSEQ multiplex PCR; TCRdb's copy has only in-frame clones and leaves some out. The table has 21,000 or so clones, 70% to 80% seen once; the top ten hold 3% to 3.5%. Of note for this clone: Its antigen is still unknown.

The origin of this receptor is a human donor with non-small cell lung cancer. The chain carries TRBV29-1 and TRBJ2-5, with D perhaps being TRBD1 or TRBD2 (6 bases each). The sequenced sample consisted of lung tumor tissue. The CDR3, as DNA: TGCAGCGCCGGTGAGGGGGGACGAGAGACCCAGTACTTC. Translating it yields CSAGEGGRETQYF.